Listed here are 8 T cell receptor beta chains from one sample, sequenced in a study of T-cell memory formation after mild COVID-19. TCRdb re-called the 5' RACE reads with MiXCR, one entry per CDR3 protein. The profile shows more than 80,000 distinct CDR3 sequences, 12% of them singletons. The source material was PBMCs or a T cell subset sorted from them (not recorded which). These receptors were obtained from an adult woman who had mild COVID-19 (a few samples of this study predate the infection). Cell type and time point are not known.

The sample holds a few counts of this clonotype. The chain employs TRBV29-1 and TRBJ2-3; D might be TRBD1 or TRBD2, each matching 6 bases. Germline V gene data show CDR1 as SQVTM and CDR2 as ANQGSEA. The CDR3 has 16 amino acids. Trimming shortened V by 1 base and J by 2 bases, and 16 bases separated the two germline ends. CDR3 DNA sequence: TGCAGCGTTGAAGCCTCAGGGGAGGCGACCACAGATACGCAGTATTTT. It specifies CSVEASGEATTDTQYF.

This clonotype has ten or more counts. CDR3 loop: CASSLIGGPADTQYF. DNA of the CDR3: TGTGCCAGCAGCTTAATAGGGGGGCCTGCAGATACGCAGTATTTT. V gene TRBV7-6 combines with J gene TRBJ2-3, with D possibly being TRBD1 or TRBD2 (6 bases each). Germline V gene data show CDR1 as SGHVS and CDR2 as FNYEAQ. The CDR3 has 15 amino acids. Trimming removed 2 bases from V and 4 bases from J, with 13 bases in between.

The chain uses TRBV30 and TRBJ2-1; TRBD2 agrees at 11 bases. CDR3 length: 15 amino acids. V trimming: 5 bases; J trimming: 2 bases; junction bases outside the gene matches: 5. Germline V gives CDR1 GTSNPN, CDR2 SVGIG (reference sequence). In DNA, the CDR3 is TGTGCCTGGGCCCGACTAGCGGGGACCTACAATGAGCAGTTCTTC. Amino acid sequence: CAWARLAGTYNEQFF. Drawing the rest from reference TRBV30 and TRBJ2-1, the complete variable domain is SQTIHQWPATLVQPVGSPLSLECTVEGTSNPNLYWYRQAAGRGLQLLFYSVGIGQISSEVPQNLSASRPQDRQFILSSKKLLLSDSGFYLCAWARLAGTYNEQFFGPGTRLTVL.

The rearrangement joins TRBV2 to TRBJ2-3; D is tentatively TRBD1 or TRBD2 (5 bases each). This CDR3 region has 17 residues. Trimming removed 4 bases from V and 0 bases from J, with 17 bases in between. Germline lookup yields CDR1 SNHLY and CDR2 FYNNEI. DNA for the CDR3: TGTGCCAGCAGTGCAAGGGGAAAACGGACTAGCACAGATACGCAGTATTTT. Protein product: CASSARGKRTSTDTQYF.

The table lists this clonotype with a few counts. V usage is TRBV20-1 and J usage is TRBJ2-7; TRBD2 matches at 10 bases. Germline loops: CDR1 DFQATT, CDR2 SNEGSKA (reference sequence). The CDR3 loop spans 15 amino acids. With V trimmed by 0 bases and J by 0 bases, 2 bases remained unmatched. The DNA for the CDR3 is TGCAGTGCTAGAGATAGCGGGGGGAACTCCTACGAGCAGTACTTC. It is translated as CSARDSGGNSYEQYF.

This chain joins TRBV7-9 and TRBJ1-2; no definite D call. CDR1 is SEHNR and CDR2 is FQNEAQ in the germline V gene (reference sequence). The CDR3 has 14 residues. V lost 2 bases, J lost 0 bases, and 7 bases lay in between. The CDR3 spells CASSLPGPNYGYTF. CDR3 DNA sequence: TGTGCCAGCAGCTTACCTGGACCTAACTATGGCTACACCTTC.

The rearrangement joins TRBV4-3 to TRBJ1-2; D unclear. CDR1 LGHNA and CDR2 YSLEER come from the germline V gene. The CDR3 totals 14 residues. Trimming cost V 0 bases and J 2 bases, with 7 bases left between them. CDR3 sequence: CASSQDRVNYGYTF. CDR3 DNA sequence: TGCGCCAGCAGCCAAGATCGGGTAAACTATGGCTACACCTTC.

This clonotype was counted between two and nine times. This rearrangement joins TRBV14 to TRBJ1-5; D not resolved. CDR1 SGHDN and CDR2 FVKESK come from the germline V gene. The CDR3 is made up of 12 amino acids. Trimming cost V 1 base and J 5 bases, with 3 bases left between them. This CDR3 is CASSQGHQPQHF. The CDR3 coding sequence is TGTGCCAGCAGCCAAGGCCATCAGCCCCAGCATTTT.